This TCR beta chain stems from a study of CD8 T cells in ankylosing spondylitis (dated by TCRdb to 2017 to 2019). With respect to the entire study: The study set out to find disease-linked TCR variants by profiling T cell receptor beta repertoires in ankylosing spondylitis patients and healthy donors. The full study cohort comprised about 25 ankylosing spondylitis patients and approximately 100 healthy donors. Peripheral blood samples were taken, and synovial fluid was additionally collected from ankylosing spondylitis patients.

In its sample, this clonotype was seen a few times. There is no known antigen for this receptor. No much larger clonotype is one base removed from it; base qualities were not supplied. Summary of the overall study and its limitations: Some TCR beta motif variants had previously been reported in synovial fluid and blood of reactive arthritis patients, which suggested common disease-initiation mechanisms. Significant enrichment of the disease-linked clones was reported in matched synovial fluid samples from ankylosing spondylitis patients. A TCR beta motif of eight highly homologous amino acid variants appeared characteristic of blood from ankylosing spondylitis patients. The disease-linked clones had a CD8+ phenotype and were found at relatively low frequencies in peripheral blood.

Sequencing took place on an Illumina HiSeq 2500. Quantitative 5'-RACE with molecular barcodes was the method used to prepare the TCR beta libraries. The study's processing was this. To identify disease-linked TCR variants, a new computational method was used, one built on a probabilistic model of VDJ rearrangement. Through fastp at Q25 and MiXCR, TCRdb rebuilt clones from the public reads, retaining in-frame beta chains. Entries that share a CDR3 protein sequence are merged under the most common genes and DNA. None of the V and J calls come from the authors' own analysis; TCRdb made them. This sample holds 700,000 to 850,000 distinct CDR3 sequences; about 11% were observed only once. The ten biggest clones cover 0.51% of the sample. Sequences SGHTA (CDR1) and FQGTGA (CDR2) are obtained from the germline V gene. Trimming costs V 3 bases and J 11 bases, and their ends lie 11 bases apart. The CDR3 sequence holds 12 residues, the cysteine and phenylalanine included. Here the CDR3 DNA is all that survives: 36 bases in frame from base 1.

The source is a male donor with ankylosing spondylitis. The sample comprised blood, either unsorted or a sorted T cell fraction (not recorded which). The chain is made from TRBV7-3 and TRBJ2-1, with no confidently assigned D gene. The DNA reads TGTGCCAGCAGCTTTAACTATGGTCAGCAGTTCTTC. Its protein reads: CASSFNYGQQFF.